These T cell receptor beta chains were read from a single sample in a study of OX40 agonist ivuxolimab in advanced cancers. The data were produced by immunoSEQ multiplex PCR, yet TCRdb's version contains in-frame clones alone and is incomplete. The sample shows 60,000 to 70,000 clones, about 90% of them seen only once. The sample in question was CD4+ or CD8+ T cells sorted from blood, obtained in a trial of the OX40 agonist ivuxolimab. The receptors stem from an adult with an advanced solid tumor such as melanoma, head and neck, liver or kidney cancer. CDR3s include the opening cysteine and the closing phenylalanine or tryptophan. The order of the fields is CDR3 DNA, CDR3 protein, V gene, D gene, clone size, J gene. The D gene is left open where the match is weak. Rows give clone size only sometimes, using once, few, many, or a class for an expanded clone.

TGCGCCAGCAGCGACAGGGTAGATAATTCACCCCTCCACTTT	CASSDRVDNSPLHF	TRBV5-1	TRBD1	NA	TRBJ1-6
TGTGCCAGTAGTATCCCAAGACAGAAATCCTACAATGAGCAGTTCTTC	CASSIPRQKSYNEQFF	TRBV19	NA	NA	TRBJ2-1
TGCAGCGTTGAAGTAGTAGCTAAAGAGACCCAGTACTTC	CSVEVVAKETQYF	TRBV29-1	NA	NA	TRBJ2-5
TGTGCCAGCAGCTTAGAACAGGGGGCCTATGGCTACACCTTC	CASSLEQGAYGYTF	TRBV7-2	TRBD1	NA	TRBJ1-2
TGTGCCAGTAGTGGGGGACAGGCTGCCTATGGCTACACCTTC	CASSGGQAAYGYTF	TRBV19	TRBD1	NA	TRBJ1-2
TGTGCCATCAGTGAGTCGACACCTATCAGCGCTGAAGCTTTCTTT	CAISESTPISAEAFF	TRBV10-3	NA	NA	TRBJ1-1
TGTGCCAGCAGTTGGGGCGGGAGGGGCGAGACCCAGTACTTC	CASSWGGRGETQYF	TRBV28	TRBD2	NA	TRBJ2-5
TGTGCCACCAGCAGAGATCGTGGGGGCGAGCAGTACTTC	CATSRDRGGEQYF	TRBV15	NA	NA	TRBJ2-7
TGTGCCAGCAGCTTAGGGACAGGGGGAAGCAATCAGCCCCAGCATTTT	CASSLGTGGSNQPQHF	TRBV7-9	TRBD1	NA	TRBJ1-5
TGTGCCAGCAGCTTGGCAACAGGGGGATTCACAGATACGCAGTATTTT	CASSLATGGFTDTQYF	TRBV5-6	TRBD1	NA	TRBJ2-3
TGTGCCTGTTTGGCCCCGGCCGACGAGCAGTACTTC	CACLAPADEQYF	TRBV30	NA	NA	TRBJ2-7
TGTGCCAGCAGCTTAGCGCGTGCTAACTATGGCTACACCTTC	CASSLARANYGYTF	TRBV7-2	NA	NA	TRBJ1-2
TGTGCCAGCAGCTTCAGGGGGACAGCCACTGAAGCTTTCTTT	CASSFRGTATEAFF	TRBV5-4	TRBD1	NA	TRBJ1-1
TGTGCCAGCAGTTTCGAGGGACTAGCGTTCCCCGGGGAGCTGTTTTTT	CASSFEGLAFPGELFF	TRBV9	TRBD2	NA	TRBJ2-2
TGTGCCTGGAGTACCACAGTTCAAGAGACCCAGTACTTC	CAWSTTVQETQYF	TRBV30	NA	NA	TRBJ2-5
TGTGCCAGCAGCTCCCGGAGTAGCGGGATTAAGGGGGATACGCAGTATTTT	CASSSRSSGIKGDTQYF	TRBV9	TRBD2	NA	TRBJ2-3
TGTGCCAGCAGCTTAGAAGGGTGGTCGGTCACCGGGGAGCTGTTTTTT	CASSLEGWSVTGELFF	TRBV11-3	NA	NA	TRBJ2-2
TGTGCCAGCAGCTTCTTTAGCACAGATACGCAGTATTTT	CASSFFSTDTQYF	TRBV5-4	NA	NA	TRBJ2-3
TGTGCCAGCAGCTTGACAGAGACCCAGTACTTC	CASSLTETQYF	TRBV5-8	NA	NA	TRBJ2-5
TGTGCCAGCAGCCAATTGGTGCAGGGGCTCGGCGAGCAGTACTTC	CASSQLVQGLGEQYF	TRBV7-8	NA	NA	TRBJ2-7
TGTGCCAGCAGCCAAGATTTGGGAAGCCCAGTCAATGAGCAGTTCTTC	CASSQDLGSPVNEQFF	TRBV14	NA	NA	TRBJ2-1
TGTGCCAGTAGTATTCGTCATTTCTACGAGCAGTACTTC	CASSIRHFYEQYF	TRBV19	NA	few	TRBJ2-7
TGTGCCAGCTTTGAGGACGGTTTAGCTGGAAACACCATATATTTT	CASFEDGLAGNTIYF	TRBV28	NA	NA	TRBJ1-3
TGTGCCAGCAGCCCTACAGGGGTTTGGCTTAATGAAAAACTGTTTTTT	CASSPTGVWLNEKLFF	TRBV7-9	TRBD1	NA	TRBJ1-4
TGTGCCTGGAGTGTACCGGGGATTTTTCATAATTCACCCCTCCACTTT	CAWSVPGIFHNSPLHF	TRBV30	NA	NA	TRBJ1-6
TGTGCCAGCAGTTTCCCCGGGGAGCTGTTTTTT	CASSFPGELFF	TRBV28	NA	few	TRBJ2-2
TGCAGCGGAGGACTAGCGGGCACCGGGGAGCTGTTTTTT	CSGGLAGTGELFF	TRBV29-1	TRBD2	NA	TRBJ2-2
TGTGCTAGTGGTTTGTGGGCGCCCTCCTACGAGCAGTACTTC	CASGLWAPSYEQYF	TRBV12-5	NA	few	TRBJ2-7
TGTGCCAGCAGTTTGTTAGGGGGCGCCGGGGGCTACACCTTC	CASSLLGGAGGYTF	TRBV27	TRBD1	NA	TRBJ1-2
TGTGCCAGTACCCGGACAGGGGTCTCCTACGAGCAGTACTTC	CASTRTGVSYEQYF	TRBV19	TRBD1	NA	TRBJ2-7
TGCGCCAGCAGCCAAGTAGGCCCCGGACCCTATAACACCATATATTTT	CASSQVGPGPYNTIYF	TRBV4-1	NA	NA	TRBJ1-3
TGTGCCAGCAGTTCGTTGGGTGGGGGGAACTATGGCTACACCTTC	CASSSLGGGNYGYTF	TRBV28	NA	NA	TRBJ1-2
TGCGCCAGCGGACAGGGGGCCGCTGAAGCTTTCTTT	CASGQGAAEAFF	TRBV10-2	TRBD1	NA	TRBJ1-1
TGCGCCAGCAGCCAAGTAGCGGGGAAAGAGACCCAGTACTTC	CASSQVAGKETQYF	TRBV4-1	TRBD2	NA	TRBJ2-5
TGTGCCAGCAGTACGAGGACAGGGGTCGGGGAGCTGTTTTTT	CASSTRTGVGELFF	TRBV6-5	TRBD1	NA	TRBJ2-2
TGTGCCAGCAGCTCAACAACCCGGGGGGGCCCACGGGGCACTGAAGCTTTCTTT	CASSSTTRGGPRGTEAFF	TRBV7-8	NA	NA	TRBJ1-1
TGTGCCTGGAGTGTACAGCCGGGACCGTACGAGCAGTACTTC	CAWSVQPGPYEQYF	TRBV30	NA	NA	TRBJ2-7
TGCGCCAGCAGCCAAGAACGGCCAGGGGGCAACACAGATACGCAGTATTTT	CASSQERPGGNTDTQYF	TRBV4-1	TRBD1	NA	TRBJ2-3
TGTGCCAGCAGCGGGACTAGCGGGGGGGGTGAGCAGTTCTTC	CASSGTSGGGEQFF	TRBV6-5	TRBD2	NA	TRBJ2-1
TGTGCCAGCAGCGCGGGGCTAGCGGGGGGTTTGGAGACCCAGTACTTC	CASSAGLAGGLETQYF	TRBV2	TRBD2	NA	TRBJ2-5
TGTGCCAGCAGCCCCGGGGTGGGCCTAGGAGGGAATGAGCAGTTCTTC	CASSPGVGLGGNEQFF	TRBV11-3	NA	NA	TRBJ2-1
TGTGCCAGCAGACCCGGGACAGGTATGAACACTGAAGCTTTCTTT	CASRPGTGMNTEAFF	TRBV6-6	TRBD1	NA	TRBJ1-1
TGTGCCAGCAGTTACTCCGGTCGGGGGCGGGAGCAGTACTTC	CASSYSGRGREQYF	TRBV6-5	NA	once	TRBJ2-5
TGTGCCAGCAGCTTGAGAGGTAGCAATCAGCCCCAGCATTTT	CASSLRGSNQPQHF	TRBV7-9	NA	NA	TRBJ1-5
TGTGCCAGTAGGAGGGACCCCTTCACAGATACGCAGTATTTT	CASRRDPFTDTQYF	TRBV19	NA	NA	TRBJ2-3
TGCGCCAGCAGGATTAGCGGAGGGCGGGCAGATACGCAGTATTTT	CASRISGGRADTQYF	TRBV5-1	NA	NA	TRBJ2-3
TGTGCCAGTACGTCCTCTGGGGCCAACGTCCTGACTTTC	CASTSSGANVLTF	TRBV19	NA	NA	TRBJ2-6
TGCGCCAGCAGCTTAGGGACGGCGGGATACGAGCAGTACTTC	CASSLGTAGYEQYF	TRBV5-1	NA	NA	TRBJ2-7
TGTGCCAGCAGCGATCGATATAATGAAAAACTGTTTTTT	CASSDRYNEKLFF	TRBV7-2	NA	NA	TRBJ1-4
TGTGCCAGCAACGGACAGGGGACCTATGGCTACACCTTC	CASNGQGTYGYTF	TRBV6-6	TRBD1	NA	TRBJ1-2
TGTGCCAGCTCACCAACCCTCGGGGACGGGGAGCTGTTTTTT	CASSPTLGDGELFF	TRBV18	NA	NA	TRBJ2-2
TGCGCCAGCAGCCCTCGCTCAGGGGGCTACAATGAGCAGTTCTTC	CASSPRSGGYNEQFF	TRBV5-1	TRBD1	NA	TRBJ2-1